Presented here are 6 T cell receptor beta chains from one specimen sequenced in a study of blood T cell repertoires in COVID-19. Method: immunoSEQ multiplex PCR; TCRdb's copy keeps in-frame clones and lacks some. The repertoire holds 100,000 to 120,000 clones, with over 75% as singletons. The sample consisted of peripheral blood. The receptors were sampled from a man aged 45-65 years with acute or convalescent COVID-19.

Here the CDR3 DNA reads TGCGCCAGCAGCGAACACCGAACAGGGTCTTATGGCTACACCTTC. It translates to CASSEHRTGSYGYTF. The V call is TRBV4-1, the J call TRBJ1-2, with D possibly TRBD1 on 6 matching bases. With 5 bases removed from V and 5 bases from J, the gap between germline ends came to 18 bases. Germline V gives CDR1 MGHRA, CDR2 YSYEKL. This CDR3 has 15 residues.

The chain recombines TRBV19 with TRBJ2-7; possible D gene TRBD1, 5 bases. The CDR3 covers 13 residues. The germline gives CDR1 LNHDA, CDR2 SQIVND (reference sequence). Trimming took 5 bases from V and 3 from J, leaving 11 bases between them. The CDR3 sequence: CASSVLTGYEQYF. In nucleotides, the CDR3 is TGTGCCAGTAGTGTCCTAACAGGCTACGAGCAGTACTTC. Supplemented by reference TRBV19 and TRBJ2-7, the full variable domain reads DGGITQSPKYLFRKEGQNVTLSCEQNLNHDAMYWYRQDPGQGLRLIYYSQIVNDFQKGDIAEGYSVSREKKESFPLTVTSAQKNPTAFYLCASSVLTGYEQYFGPGTRLTVT.

CDR3 amino acids: CATSEKAGNEQFF. The DNA for the CDR3 is TGTGCCACCAGTGAAAAAGCCGGTAATGAGCAGTTCTTC. The chain has TRBV24-1 and TRBJ2-1; D call uncertain. The length of the CDR3 is 13 residues. With 4 bases removed from V and 7 bases from J, the gap between germline ends came to 10 bases. CDR1 is KGHDR, CDR2 SFDVKD, per germline.

The chain recombines TRBV11-2 with TRBJ2-1, with TRBD1 matching 7 bases. From germline, CDR1 is SGHAT and CDR2 FQNNGV. This CDR3 comprises 14 residues. Losses at the gene ends were 5 bases for V and 1 base for J; bases not matched to a gene: 2. DNA of the CDR3: TGTGCCAGCAGCCCGGACAGGTCCTACAATGAGCAGTTCTTC. Its protein is CASSPDRSYNEQFF.

The chain couples TRBV19 to TRBJ2-3; 8 bases agree with TRBD1. Trimming at V came to 8 bases and at J to 2 bases, leaving 3 bases not matched to a gene. This CDR3 is 13 amino acids long. CDR1 is LNHDA and CDR2 is SQIVND in the germline V gene (reference sequence). DNA of the CDR3: TGTGCCAGTGGACAGGGACCCACAGATACGCAGTATTTT. As protein: CASGQGPTDTQYF.

This clone was seen only once. The V gene is TRBV6-5, the J gene TRBJ2-7; D may be TRBD1 (6 bases). This CDR3 has 15 residues. V gave up 0 bases and J gave up 5 bases, with 14 bases separating them. Germline lookup yields CDR1 MNHEY and CDR2 SVGAGI. CDR3 sequence: CASSYSPGQPNEQYF. In DNA form, the CDR3 reads TGTGCCAGCAGTTACTCGCCAGGACAGCCGAACGAGCAGTACTTC.